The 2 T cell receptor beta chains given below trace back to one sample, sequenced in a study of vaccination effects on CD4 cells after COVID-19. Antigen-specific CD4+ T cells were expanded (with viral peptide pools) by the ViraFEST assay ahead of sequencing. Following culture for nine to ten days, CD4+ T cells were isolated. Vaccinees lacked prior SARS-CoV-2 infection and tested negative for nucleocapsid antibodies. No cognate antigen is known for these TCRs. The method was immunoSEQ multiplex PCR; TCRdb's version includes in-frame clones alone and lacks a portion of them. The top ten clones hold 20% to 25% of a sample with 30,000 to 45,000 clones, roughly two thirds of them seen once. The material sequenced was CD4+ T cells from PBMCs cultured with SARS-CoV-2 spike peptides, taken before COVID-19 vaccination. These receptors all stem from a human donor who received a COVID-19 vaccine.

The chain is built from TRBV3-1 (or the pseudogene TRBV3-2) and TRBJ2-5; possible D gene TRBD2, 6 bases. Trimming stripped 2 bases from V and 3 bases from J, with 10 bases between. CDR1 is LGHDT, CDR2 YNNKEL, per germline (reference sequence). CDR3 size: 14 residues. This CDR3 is CASSQRPGEETQYF. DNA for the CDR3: TGTGCCAGCAGCCAAAGGCCGGGGGAAGAGACCCAGTACTTC.

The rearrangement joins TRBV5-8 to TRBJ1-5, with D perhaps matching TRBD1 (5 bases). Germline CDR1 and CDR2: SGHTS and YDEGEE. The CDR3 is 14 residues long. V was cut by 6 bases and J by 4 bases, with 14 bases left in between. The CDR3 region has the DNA TGTGCCAGCACCAGAGACAGAGGGAATCAGCCCCAGCATTTT. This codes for CASTRDRGNQPQHF.